One and the same sample provided the 30 T cell receptor beta chains below, sequenced in a study of T cells in women clearing cervical HPV infection (dated by TCRdb to 2016 to 2019). The library was generated by the immunoSEQ multiplex PCR assay. TCRdb re-hosts the immuneACCESS table, in-frame sequences only. Its copies lack some clones; in the studies checked, an unresolved V gene accounts for under half of them, and the cause for the rest is not known. The sample table records some 21,000 clones. Approximately 25% of the sample is taken by the ten largest. Input material: blood buffy coat. The receptors stem from a woman between 18 and 75 years old with a cervical HPV16 infection that either progressed to CIN3+ or cleared (not recorded which).

Details on this clone: The sequenced fragment ends 3 residues before the CDR3 boundary, so the rest is inferred from the germline J gene. The gene calls are TRBV2 and TRBJ2-7, with a tentative D call TRBD1 (5 bases). CDR3 length equals 15 residues. Between the trimmed V and J ends, which lost 7 bases and 2 bases, there was a span of 18 bases. In germline, CDR1 is SNHLY, CDR2 FYNNEI. Partial CDR3 DNA: TGTGCCAGCAAACCCGGGTGGGGCAGCACCTACGAG. Translated, it gives CASKPGWGSTYE. The full-length CDR3 reads as CASKPGWGSTYEQYF.

In the case of this clone: The missing CDR3 end, 3 residues past where the read stops, is filled in from the germline J gene. The chain combines TRBV29-1 with TRBJ2-1, with D hard to call. Germline V CDR1 and CDR2: SQVTM, ANQGSEA. This CDR3 comprises 13 residues. V dropped 3 bases and J dropped 6 bases, with 12 bases sitting between them. CDR3 bases read: TGCAGCGTTGAGGCAGTTAAGGGCAATGAG. Its translation: CSVEAVKGNE. The complete CDR3 sequence is CSVEAVKGNEQFF.

Note on this clone: The CDR3 extends 3 residues past the end of the read, so its final part is completed from the germline J gene. V is TRBV19 and J is TRBJ1-5; maybe TRBD1 (6 bases). Germline V gene lookup returns CDR1 LNHDA and CDR2 SQIVND (reference sequence). Trimming pared 8 bases from V and 3 bases from J, leaving 11 bases between. The CDR3 covers 13 residues. The part of the CDR3 DNA that was read is TGTGCCAGTGCCGGGACATACAATCAGCCC. Protein: CASAGTYNQP. The CDR3 reads in full as CASAGTYNQPQHF.

About this clone itself: The read ends 3 residues early relative to the CDR3; the germline J gene fills the gap. The V and J genes are TRBV20-1 and TRBJ2-3; the D gene is possibly TRBD2 (7 bases). The CDR3 contains 13 residues. The germline V gene has CDR1 DFQATT and CDR2 SNEGSKA (reference sequence). The DNA read from the CDR3 is TGCAGTGTCAGAGGGGGGGGAGAAGAGACG. This codes for CSVRGGGEET. The full CDR3 is CSVRGGGEETQYF.

A word on this clone: The observed sequence ends 3 residues before the CDR3 terminus, with the missing tail filled in from the germline J gene. The chain uses TRBV2 and TRBJ2-2; 10 nucleotides align to TRBD2. This CDR3 is 16 amino acids long. Germline V gene data show CDR1 as SNHLY and CDR2 as FYNNEI. With V trimmed by 5 bases and J by 6 bases, 9 bases remained unmatched. CDR3 sequence: CASSSGGALLPGELFF. The CDR3 DNA, read in part, is TGTGCCAGCAGTAGCGGGGGGGCCCTATTGCCCGGGGAG.

Notes on this clone: A junction end diverges from the germline sequence, so it may reflect a read error. The read ends 3 residues before the CDR3 terminus; that terminus is restored from the germline J gene. The chain couples TRBV5-1 to TRBJ1-2; D perhaps matches TRBD1 (5 bases). Looked up from germline, CDR1 is SGHRS and CDR2 is YFSETQ. This CDR3 is 18 amino acids long. The CDR3 bases that were read are TGCGCCAGCACCTTGGGGGTCCGGGACTCCCTCGGGCTCAATGAC. As protein: CASTLGVRDSLGLND. In full, the CDR3 is CASTLGVRDSLGLNDYTF.

As concerns this clone: The DNA ends 3 residues before the CDR3 does, and the rest of the CDR3 is filled in from the germline J gene. The same CDR3 is also encoded by other DNA sequences in this sample. This chain links TRBV30 with TRBJ1-3; D not certain. The CDR3 loop spans 16 amino acids. V lost 2 bases and J lost 0, with 14 bases in between. Germline CDR1 and CDR2: GTSNPN and SVGIG (reference sequence). The CDR3 reads CAWSHEAGSSGNTIYF. The covered CDR3 bases are TGTGCCTGGAGTCACGAAGCGGGGAGCTCTGGAAACACC.

CDR3 DNA, as far as it was read: TGTGCCAGCGACAGGGGGGCAGGGGATACG. Translating gives CASDRGAGDT. The full CDR3 protein is CASDRGAGDTQYF. The chain links TRBV19 to TRBJ2-3; 9 bases fit TRBD1. The read halts 3 residues ahead of the CDR3 end, with the missing end drawn from the germline J gene. This CDR3 spans 13 amino acids. J gave up 6 bases and V 9 bases, and 7 bases lay outside the gene matches. From germline, CDR1 is LNHDA and CDR2 SQIVND (reference sequence).

Concerning this clone: The read comes to an end 3 residues before the CDR3 does, leaving the germline J gene to fill in the end. The chain has TRBV7-9 and TRBJ2-7, with TRBD2 as a possible D gene (6 bases). Germline CDR1 reads SEHNR; CDR2 reads FQNEAQ (reference sequence). Trimming shortened V by 6 bases and J by 5 bases, and 20 bases separated the two germline ends. CDR3 length: 15 residues. The CDR3 region is CASSSQGLGFHEQYF. CDR3 DNA, as far as it was read: TGTGCCAGCAGTTCTCAGGGACTCGGTTTTCACGAG. Based on the CDR3 plus reference TRBV7-9 and TRBJ2-7, the full variable domain is DTGVSQNPRHKITKRGQNVTFRCDPISEHNRLYWYRQTLGQGPEFLTYFQNEAQLEKSRLLSDRFSAERPKGSFSTLEIQRTEQGDSAMYLCASSSQGLGFHEQYFGPGTRLTVT.

A word on this clone: An end of the junction differs from the germline gene, which may be a read error. The read ends 3 residues shy of where the CDR3 ends; the end is completed using the germline J gene. The chain combines TRBV2 with TRBJ2-5, with D possibly TRBD1 on 5 matching bases. Per the germline V gene, CDR1 is SNHLY and CDR2 is FYNNEI. This CDR3 is built from 14 residues. CDR3 region: CASGETEYQETQYF. CDR3 DNA (partial): TGTGCCAGCGGTGAGACAGAGTACCAAGAGACC.

As concerns this clone: Coverage ceases 3 residues before the CDR3 finishes, and the germline J gene fills in the end. V gene TRBV29-1 combines with J gene TRBJ1-5, with TRBD1 as a possible D gene (5 bases). CDR3 size: 12 residues. V lost 6 bases and J 4 bases, leaving 10 bases between the germline ends. Looked up from germline, CDR1 is SQVTM and CDR2 is ANQGSEA. The part of the CDR3 DNA that was read is TGCAGCGTAGTGTCAGGGAATCAGCCC. Translated: CSVVSGNQP. The whole CDR3 reads CSVVSGNQPQHF.

Worth noting for this clone: The observed sequence ends 3 residues before the CDR3 terminus, with the missing tail filled in from the germline J gene. The rearrangement links TRBV7-9 to TRBJ2-1; 11 nucleotides line up with TRBD2. Germline V gene data show CDR1 as SEHNR and CDR2 as FQNEAQ (reference sequence). The CDR3 consists of 15 residues. V trimming: 5 bases; J trimming: 7 bases; junction bases outside the gene matches: 7. The DNA read from the CDR3 is TGTGCCAGCAGCCATCGACTAGCGGGGTTTAATGAG. It codes for CASSHRLAGFNE. In full, the CDR3 reads CASSHRLAGFNEQFF.

As for this clone: Read coverage stops 3 residues before the CDR3 terminus; the germline J gene supplies the remainder. The V and J genes are TRBV20-1 and TRBJ1-6; D is unclear. CDR1 is DFQATT and CDR2 is SNEGSKA in the germline V gene (reference sequence). The CDR3 runs to 16 residues. Trimming pared 3 bases from V and 0 bases from J, leaving 12 bases between. This CDR3 is CSARTTESSYNSPLHF. CDR3 bases read: TGCAGTGCTAGGACAACCGAAAGCTCCTATAATTCACCC.

Comments on this clone: Read sequence stops 3 residues before the CDR3 end, and the germline J gene provides the missing end. This chain connects TRBV7-3 to TRBJ1-5, with 10 bases aligning to TRBD1. CDR1 is SGHTA and CDR2 is FQGTGA in the germline V gene. This CDR3 is 16 amino acids long. CDR3 DNA (partial): TGTGCCAGCAGCTTTATGGGACAGGGGTTCACAGATCCC. This gives the protein CASSFMGQGFTDP. The CDR3 as a whole reads CASSFMGQGFTDPQHF.

The CDR3 is CSPKLAGGYNEQFF. The CDR3 bases that were read are TGCAGTCCGAAACTAGCGGGGGGGTACAATGAG. V and J are TRBV20-1 and TRBJ2-1; 13 positions agree with TRBD2. The read halts 3 residues ahead of the CDR3 end, with the missing end drawn from the germline J gene. The CDR3 contains 14 residues. Germline CDR1 is DFQATT and CDR2 is SNEGSKA (reference sequence). After removal of 8 bases from V and 4 bases from J, the junction contained 5 bases not matched to a gene.

Details on this clone: The observed sequence ends 3 residues before the CDR3 terminus, with the missing tail filled in from the germline J gene. The rearrangement uses TRBV20-1 and TRBJ2-5, with 10 positions matching TRBD1. In germline, CDR1 is DFQATT, CDR2 SNEGSKA (reference sequence). V dropped 6 bases and J dropped 3; count of bases not matched to a gene: 10. This CDR3 has 15 residues. CDR3 protein: CSAFPGQGIEETQYF. The sequenced CDR3 bases are TGCAGTGCATTTCCGGGACAGGGGATAGAAGAGACC.

The covered CDR3 bases are TGCAGTGCTAGAGATTTCGTGGCCCGCGGGGGGAACACAGATACG. It yields the protein CSARDFVARGGNTDT. The complete CDR3 reads CSARDFVARGGNTDTQYF. The chain has TRBV20-1 and TRBJ2-3; 8 bases agree with TRBD2. The CDR3 end lies 3 residues beyond the end of the read and is filled in from the germline J gene. Germline CDR1 is DFQATT and CDR2 is SNEGSKA (reference sequence). The CDR3 consists of 18 residues. V lost 0 bases to trimming and J lost 2 bases; unmatched junction nucleotides: 13.

About this clone itself: The sequence runs out 3 residues before the end of the CDR3; the remainder is reconstructed from the germline J gene. V is TRBV10-1 and J is TRBJ2-3; weak D call: TRBD1 (6 bases). Between the trimmed V and J ends, which lost 0 bases and 8 bases, there was a span of 18 bases. The CDR3 sequence is 16 residues long. Germline V gene sequence: CDR1 WNHNN, CDR2 SYGVQD (reference sequence). The CDR3 sequence is CASSESGLGGLGTQYF. The sequenced CDR3 bases are TGCGCCAGCAGTGAGTCCGGTTTAGGGGGTCTTGGTACG.

Note on this clone: The read gets to within 3 residues of the CDR3 end, and the germline J gene fills in the rest. This chain connects TRBV2 to TRBJ2-3, with 7 bases lining up with TRBD1. Germline lookup yields CDR1 SNHLY and CDR2 FYNNEI. This CDR3 region has 14 residues. This CDR3 is CASSRTGFNQPQYF. The sequenced part of the CDR3 DNA is TGTGCCAGCAGCCGGACAGGCTTTAATCAGCCG.

Turning to this clone: The read comes to an end 3 residues before the CDR3 does, leaving the germline J gene to fill in the end. The V gene is TRBV7-8, the J gene TRBJ2-5; no definite D call. The germline V gene has CDR1 SGHVS and CDR2 FQNEAQ. V was trimmed by 1 base and J by 5 bases, leaving 8 bases between them. There are 13 residues in the CDR3. CDR3 in amino acids: CASSLEDGETQYF. The sequenced CDR3 bases are TGTGCCAGCAGCTTAGAAGACGGGGAGACC.

As regards this clone: The read falls 3 residues short of the CDR3 end, and the missing part is taken from the germline J gene. The V gene is TRBV5-1, the J gene TRBJ1-2; weak D call: TRBD1 (5 bases). V was shortened by 0 bases and J by 3 bases, with 12 bases between the two germline ends. Germline-derived CDR1 and CDR2 are SGHRS and YFSETQ. The CDR3 is made up of 15 amino acids. The covered CDR3 bases are TGCGCCAGCAGCTTGGCCCCAGGGAGTCACTATGGC. It specifies CASSLAPGSHYG. Given in full, the CDR3 is CASSLAPGSHYGYTF.

As to this clone: The missing CDR3 end, 3 residues past where the read stops, is filled in from the germline J gene. This chain joins TRBV20-1 and TRBJ1-5; a weak D match, TRBD1 (6 bases). CDR1 is DFQATT, CDR2 SNEGSKA, per germline (reference sequence). This CDR3 spans 14 amino acids. Trimming pared 3 bases from V and 2 bases from J, leaving 11 bases between. The CDR3 DNA, read in part, is TGCAGTGCTAGCAGGGGCGGAGGCAATCAGCCC. Translating it yields CSASRGGGNQP. The whole CDR3 sequence reads CSASRGGGNQPQHF.

With regard to this clone: The read stops 3 residues short of the end of the CDR3; the missing end is completed from the germline J gene. This sequence joins TRBV7-9 and TRBJ1-1; D is unclear. CDR1 SEHNR and CDR2 FQNEAQ come from the germline V gene (reference sequence). The CDR3 is 13 residues long. V dropped 3 bases and J dropped 1 base, with 6 bases sitting between them. The sequenced part of the CDR3 DNA is TGTGCCAGCAGCTTCCCAGGGAACACTGAA. Residues: CASSFPGNTE. The whole CDR3 sequence reads CASSFPGNTEAFF.

In the case of this clone: Sequencing ends 3 residues short of the CDR3 end; the germline J gene provides the rest. The rearrangement uses TRBV20-1 and TRBJ2-3; 7 bases agree with TRBD2. V was clipped by 1 base and J by 1 base; unmatched bases: 2. The CDR3 extends over 14 amino acids. Germline CDR1 reads DFQATT; CDR2 reads SNEGSKA (reference sequence). The part of the CDR3 DNA that was read is TGCAGTGCTAGAGGGGGGGGAGGCACAGATACG. As protein: CSARGGGGTDT. The complete CDR3 protein is CSARGGGGTDTQYF.

Of note for this clone: The read gets to within 3 residues of the CDR3 end, and the germline J gene fills in the rest. V gene TRBV5-1 combines with J gene TRBJ2-7; 8 bases agree with TRBD2. CDR1 and CDR2 (germline): SGHRS, YFSETQ. Unmatched junction bases numbered 8, after V lost 0 bases and J lost 3 bases. The CDR3 covers 16 residues. Partial CDR3 DNA: TGCGCCAGCAGCTTGGGGTCTAGCGGGTACCACTACGAG. This gives the protein CASSLGSSGYHYE. In full, the CDR3 reads CASSLGSSGYHYEQYF.

The CDR3 reads CASSLDREGLSGTDTQYF. The sequenced part of the CDR3 DNA is TGTGCCAGCAGCTTGGACAGGGAAGGGCTTAGCGGCACAGATACG. The rearrangement links TRBV7-6 to TRBJ2-3, with 8 bases identical to TRBD1. The read finishes 3 residues shy of the CDR3 end, and the germline J gene is used to complete it. The CDR3 has 18 residues. The germline V gene encodes CDR1 SGHVS and CDR2 FNYEAQ. After removal of 3 bases from V and 1 base from J, the junction contained 12 bases not matched to a gene.

About this clone: The read stops 3 residues short of the end of the CDR3; the missing end is completed from the germline J gene. This rearrangement joins TRBV18 to TRBJ1-1, with D tentatively TRBD1 (5 bases). From germline, CDR1 is KGHSH and CDR2 LQKENI. V was cut by 6 bases and J by 7 bases, with 12 bases left in between. This CDR3 spans 12 amino acids. CDR3 residues: CASSAQVFEAFF. CDR3 bases read: TGTGCCAGCTCCGCACAGGTTTTTGAA. The full variable domain, rest sourced from reference TRBV18 and TRBJ1-1, is NAGVMQNPRHLVRRRGQEARLRCSPMKGHSHVYWYRQLPEEGLKFMVYLQKENIIDESGMPKERFSAEFPKEGPSILRIQQVVRGDSAAYFCASSAQVFEAFFGQGTRLTVV.

Points on this clone: The read ends 3 residues early relative to the CDR3; the germline J gene fills the gap. The chain links TRBV20-1 to TRBJ2-5; 8 bases match TRBD2. V lost 1 base, J lost 1 base, and 8 bases stayed unmatched. CDR1 is DFQATT, CDR2 SNEGSKA, per germline (reference sequence). The length of the CDR3 is 16 residues. CDR3 protein: CSARVSGEGFQETQYF. Incomplete CDR3 DNA: TGCAGTGCTAGAGTTAGCGGGGAAGGATTCCAAGAGACC.

Concerning this clone itself: The read gets to within 3 residues of the CDR3 end, and the germline J gene fills in the rest. The genes are TRBV4-1 and TRBJ2-3, with TRBD1 as a possible D gene (6 bases). Trimming removed 3 bases from V and 0 bases from J, with 7 bases in between. Germline V gene lookup returns CDR1 MGHRA and CDR2 YSYEKL. CDR3 size: 14 residues. CDR3 region: CASSQGASTDTQYF. The sequenced part of the CDR3 DNA is TGCGCCAGCAGCCAGGGGGCTAGCACAGATACG.

Worth noting for this clone: The read stops 3 residues short of the end of the CDR3; the missing end is completed from the germline J gene. The rearrangement links TRBV11-2 to TRBJ1-4; 7 bases map to TRBD1. Germline V gene lookup returns CDR1 SGHAT and CDR2 FQNNGV. J was trimmed by 7 bases and V by 3 bases; bases with no gene match: 5. CDR3 length: 14 residues. The CDR3 is CASSFRGLGEKLFF. The CDR3 DNA, read in part, is TGTGCCAGCAGCTTCAGGGGGTTAGGTGAAAAA.